The clone carrying this T cell receptor (beta chain) occurred many times. Its specificity is unknown. This sample is part of a study of T cells after yellow fever vaccination. Turning to the study itself: It was SMART-Seq v4 Ultra Low Input that prepared the fractions with low cell numbers. Overall study findings and caveats: Once the booster was given, most primary-vaccination clones reappeared, at just over 95% for CD4 and more than 85% for CD8. The secondary response was weaker but peaked faster, day 5 versus 15.

5'RACE template switching generated TCR cDNA, adding a universal primer site and UMIs. One entry per CDR3 protein, called by TCRdb with MiXCR from the 5' RACE reads. The profile shows 300,000 to 350,000 distinct CDR3 sequences, around 4.1% of them singletons. Trimming shortened V by 0 bases and J by 0 bases, and 6 bases separated the two germline ends. The CDR3 extends over 16 amino acids. Germline-derived CDR1 and CDR2 are LGHNA and YNFKEQ. The starting material was PBMCs, obtained 5 days after the yellow fever booster vaccination. The receptor was derived from a young man who received the YFV17D yellow fever vaccine. The chain combines TRBV4-2 with TRBJ2-6; D may be TRBD1 (5 bases). The CDR3 reads CASSQDQGSGANVLTF. Written as DNA, the CDR3 is TGTGCCAGCAGCCAAGATCAGGGCTCTGGGGCCAACGTCCTGACTTTC.